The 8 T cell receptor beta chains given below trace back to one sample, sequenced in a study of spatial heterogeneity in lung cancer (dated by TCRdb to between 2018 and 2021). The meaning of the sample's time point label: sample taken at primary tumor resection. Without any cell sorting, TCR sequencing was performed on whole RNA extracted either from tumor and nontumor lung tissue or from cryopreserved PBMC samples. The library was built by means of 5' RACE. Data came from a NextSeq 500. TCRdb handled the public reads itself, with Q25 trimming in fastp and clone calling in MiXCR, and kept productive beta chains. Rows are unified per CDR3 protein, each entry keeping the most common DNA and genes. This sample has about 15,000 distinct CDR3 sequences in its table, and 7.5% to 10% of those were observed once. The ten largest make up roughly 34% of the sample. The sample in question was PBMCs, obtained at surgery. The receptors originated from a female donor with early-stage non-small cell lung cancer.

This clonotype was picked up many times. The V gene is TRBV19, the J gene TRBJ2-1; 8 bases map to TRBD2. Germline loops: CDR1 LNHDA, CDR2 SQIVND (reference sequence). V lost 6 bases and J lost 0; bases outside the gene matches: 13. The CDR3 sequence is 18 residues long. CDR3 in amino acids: CASSRTKRGFSSYNEQFF. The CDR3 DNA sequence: TGTGCCAGTAGCCGGACTAAGCGGGGGTTTAGCTCCTACAATGAGCAGTTCTTC.

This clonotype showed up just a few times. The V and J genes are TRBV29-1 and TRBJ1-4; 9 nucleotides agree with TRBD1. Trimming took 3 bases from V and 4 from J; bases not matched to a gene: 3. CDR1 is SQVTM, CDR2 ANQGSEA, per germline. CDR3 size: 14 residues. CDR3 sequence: CSVDLTGGNEKLFF. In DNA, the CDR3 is TGCAGCGTTGATCTGACAGGGGGTAATGAAAAACTGTTTTTT.

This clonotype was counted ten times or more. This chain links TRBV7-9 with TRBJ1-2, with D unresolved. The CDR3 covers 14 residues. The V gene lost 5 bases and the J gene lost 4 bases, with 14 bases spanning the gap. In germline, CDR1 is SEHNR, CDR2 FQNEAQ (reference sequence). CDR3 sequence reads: CASSPLPWIYGYTF. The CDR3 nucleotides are TGTGCCAGCAGCCCCCTTCCCTGGATCTATGGCTACACCTTC.

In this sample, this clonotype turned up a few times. The CDR3: CASSPPASGAYNEQFF. DNA for the CDR3: TGTGCCAGCTCACCACCGGCTAGCGGAGCCTACAATGAGCAGTTCTTC. This rearrangement joins TRBV18 to TRBJ2-1; 7 nucleotides line up with TRBD2. Per the germline V gene, CDR1 is KGHSH and CDR2 is LQKENI. The CDR3 contains 16 residues. V shed 0 bases and J 2 bases; nucleotides not matched to a gene: 4.

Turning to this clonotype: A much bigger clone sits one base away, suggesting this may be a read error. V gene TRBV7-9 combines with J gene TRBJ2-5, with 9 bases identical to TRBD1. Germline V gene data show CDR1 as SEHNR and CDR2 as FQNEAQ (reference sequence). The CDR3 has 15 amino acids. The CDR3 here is CVSSSAGTGRETQYF. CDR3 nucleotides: TGTGTCAGCAGCTCCGCCGGGACAGGGAGGGAGACCCAGTACTTC. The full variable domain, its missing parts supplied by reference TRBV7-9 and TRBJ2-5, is DTGVSQNPRHKITKRGQNVTFRCDPISEHNRLYWYRQTLGQGPEFLTYFQNEAQLEKSRLLSDRFSAERPKGSFSTLEIQRTEQGDSAMYLCVSSSAGTGRETQYFGPGTRLLVL.

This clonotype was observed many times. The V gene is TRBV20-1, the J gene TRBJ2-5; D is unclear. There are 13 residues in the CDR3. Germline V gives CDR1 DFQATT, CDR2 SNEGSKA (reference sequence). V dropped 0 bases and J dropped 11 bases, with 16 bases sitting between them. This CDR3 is CSARDRISRFQYF. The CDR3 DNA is TGCAGTGCTAGAGATCGCATTAGTAGGTTTCAGTACTTC.

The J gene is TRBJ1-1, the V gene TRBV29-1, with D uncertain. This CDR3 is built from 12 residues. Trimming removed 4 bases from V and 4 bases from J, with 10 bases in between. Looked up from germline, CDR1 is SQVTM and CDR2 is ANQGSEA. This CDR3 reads CSVGGFTTEAFF. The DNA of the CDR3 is TGCAGCGTTGGAGGTTTCACCACTGAAGCTTTCTTT.

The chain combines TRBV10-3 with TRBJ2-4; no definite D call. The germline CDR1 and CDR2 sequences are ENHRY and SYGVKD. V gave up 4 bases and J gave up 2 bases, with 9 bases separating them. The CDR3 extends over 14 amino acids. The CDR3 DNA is TGTGCCATCAGTGCGGGTAAATCCAAAAACATTCAGTACTTC. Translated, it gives CAISAGKSKNIQYF.